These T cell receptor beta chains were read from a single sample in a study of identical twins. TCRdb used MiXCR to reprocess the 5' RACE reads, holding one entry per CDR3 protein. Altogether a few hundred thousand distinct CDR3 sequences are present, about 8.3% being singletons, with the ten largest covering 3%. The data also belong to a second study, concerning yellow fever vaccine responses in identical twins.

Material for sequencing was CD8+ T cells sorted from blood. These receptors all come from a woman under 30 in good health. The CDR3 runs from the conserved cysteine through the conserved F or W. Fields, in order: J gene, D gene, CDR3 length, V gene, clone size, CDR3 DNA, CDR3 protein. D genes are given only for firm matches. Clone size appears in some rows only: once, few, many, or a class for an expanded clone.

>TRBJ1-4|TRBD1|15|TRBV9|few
TGTGCCAGCAGCGATCGACAGGGAACTAATGAAAAACTGTTTTTT
CASSDRQGTNEKLFF
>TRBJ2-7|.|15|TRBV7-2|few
TGTGCCAGCAGCCTGACTACCAACGGTCACTACGAGCAGTACTTC
CASSLTTNGHYEQYF
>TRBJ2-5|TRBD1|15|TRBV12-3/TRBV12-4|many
TGTGCCAGCAGTTTCCCCGGACAGGCCCAAGAGACCCAGTACTTC
CASSFPGQAQETQYF
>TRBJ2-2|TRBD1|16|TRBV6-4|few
TGTGCCAGCAGTTCTGCACCGGGGACAGGGATCCGGGAGCTGTTTTTT
CASSSAPGTGIRELFF
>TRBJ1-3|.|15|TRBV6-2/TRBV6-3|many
TGTGCCAGCAGTTACGCCGCAGACTCTGGAAACACCATATATTTT
CASSYAADSGNTIYF
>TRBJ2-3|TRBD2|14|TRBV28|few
TGTGCCAGCAGCCCTAGCGGGCCCACAGATACGCAGTATTTT
CASSPSGPTDTQYF
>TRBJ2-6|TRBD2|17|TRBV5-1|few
TGCGCCAGCAGCCCGGGACTAGCCTTGGTCGGGGCCAACGTCCTGACTTTC
CASSPGLALVGANVLTF
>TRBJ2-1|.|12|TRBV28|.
TGTGCCAGCAGTTTATGGATTCACTCGCGGTTCTTC
CASSLWIHSRFF
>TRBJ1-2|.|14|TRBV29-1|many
TGCAGCGTTGCGCAAAGGGGTATACCCTATGGCTACACCTTC
CSVAQRGIPYGYTF
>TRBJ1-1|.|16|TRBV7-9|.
TGTGCCAGCAGCTTAGTATTAATGGGGAGTGGGGCCGAAGCTTTCTTT
CASSLVLMGSGAEAFF
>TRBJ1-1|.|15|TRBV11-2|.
TGTGCCAGCAGCTTAGGTTTGGGGGGTGGCACTGAAGCTTTCTTT
CASSLGLGGGTEAFF
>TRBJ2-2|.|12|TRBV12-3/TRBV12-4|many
TGTGCCAGCAGCCAGGGGTCCGGGGAGCTGTTTTTT
CASSQGSGELFF
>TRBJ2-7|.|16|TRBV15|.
TGTGCCACCAGCCCCGGGGCACAAAATGAGGCCTACGAGCAGTACTTC
CATSPGAQNEAYEQYF
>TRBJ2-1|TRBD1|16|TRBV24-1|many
TGTGCCACCAGTGATCTCGGGACAGGGACCTACAATGAGCAGTTCTTC
CATSDLGTGTYNEQFF
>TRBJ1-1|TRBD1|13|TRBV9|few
TGTGCCAGCAAGGGACAGATGAACACTGAAGCTTTCTTT
CASKGQMNTEAFF
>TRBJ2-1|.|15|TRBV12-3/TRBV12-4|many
TGTGCCAGCAGTTTAACGAGGGCGAAGGACAATGAGCAGTTCTTC
CASSLTRAKDNEQFF
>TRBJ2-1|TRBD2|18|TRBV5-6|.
TGTGCCAGCAGCTCGGTGGTAGCGGGGGACCTCTCCTACAATGAGCAGTTCTTC
CASSSVVAGDLSYNEQFF
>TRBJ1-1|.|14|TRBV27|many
TGTGCCAGCAGTGGTGGGACGTGGAACACTGAAGCTTTCTTT
CASSGGTWNTEAFF
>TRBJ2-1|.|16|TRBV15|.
TGTGCCACCAGCAGAGATGGAGAGGGACCGGGAATTGCGCAGTTCTTC
CATSRDGEGPGIAQFF
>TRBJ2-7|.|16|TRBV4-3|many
TGCGCCAGCAGCCAAGATCACAGCGGAAGCTCCTACGAGCAGTACTTC
CASSQDHSGSSYEQYF
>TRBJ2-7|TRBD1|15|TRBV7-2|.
TGTGCCAGCAGCTTAAACCAGGACAGGATATACGAGCAGTACTTC
CASSLNQDRIYEQYF
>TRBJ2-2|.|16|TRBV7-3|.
TGTGCCAGCAGCCCTTGGGGACGGGTAAACACCGGGGAGCTGTTTTTT
CASSPWGRVNTGELFF
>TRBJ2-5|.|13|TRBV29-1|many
TGCAGCGTTGAAGGGCTAAGCTCGGAGACCCAGTACTTC
CSVEGLSSETQYF
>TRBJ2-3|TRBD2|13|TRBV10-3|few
TGTGCCTTCTCCGGGGGGAACACAGATACGCAGTATTTT
CAFSGGNTDTQYF
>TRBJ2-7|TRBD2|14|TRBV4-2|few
TGTGCCAGCAGCCAACCAGCGGGAGAGGGCGAGCAGTACTTC
CASSQPAGEGEQYF
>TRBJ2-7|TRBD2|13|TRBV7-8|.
TGTGCCAGCAGCTTGCGGGGGAGGTACGAGCAGTACTTC
CASSLRGRYEQYF
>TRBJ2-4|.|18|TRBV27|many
TGTGCCAGCAGTTTATTACCCCCTGACAGACTAGCCAAAAACATTCAGTACTTC
CASSLLPPDRLAKNIQYF
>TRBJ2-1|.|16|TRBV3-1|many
TGTGCCAGCAGCCAAGAACGACGGGAGCCGGTCAATGAGCAGTTCTTC
CASSQERREPVNEQFF
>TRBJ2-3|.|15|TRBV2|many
TGTGCCAGCAGTGAAGAGGGGTCAAACACAGATACGCAGTATTTT
CASSEEGSNTDTQYF
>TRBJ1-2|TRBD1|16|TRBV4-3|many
TGCGCCAGCAGTCAAACCGGGACAGGCCCCTTCTATGGCTACACCTTC
CASSQTGTGPFYGYTF
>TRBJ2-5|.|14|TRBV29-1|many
TGCAGCGTTGACGTAGCGTTGTCCCGGGAGACCCAGTACTTC
CSVDVALSRETQYF
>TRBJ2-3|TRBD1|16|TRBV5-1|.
TGCGCCAGCAGCTTGCTCGAGGGGGCTGGACCAGATACGCAGTATTTT
CASSLLEGAGPDTQYF
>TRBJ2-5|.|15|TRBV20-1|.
TGCAGTGCTAGAGATCTAGGGGATGGTGAGGAGACCCAGTACTTC
CSARDLGDGEETQYF
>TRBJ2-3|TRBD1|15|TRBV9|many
TGTGCCAGCCTCCCAAGAGGACAGGTCACAGATACGCAGTATTTT
CASLPRGQVTDTQYF
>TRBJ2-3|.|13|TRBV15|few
TGTGCCACCAGCAGGGGAAAACCAGATACGCAGTATTTT
CATSRGKPDTQYF
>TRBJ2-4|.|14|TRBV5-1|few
TGCGCCAGCACACCCATGAGGGGTGACGGCATTCAGTACTTC
CASTPMRGDGIQYF
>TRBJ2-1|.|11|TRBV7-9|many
TGTGCCAGCAGCATAGGTCCCGAGCAGTTCTTC
CASSIGPEQFF
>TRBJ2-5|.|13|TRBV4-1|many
TGCGCCAGCAGCGGACTATTTCAAGAGACCCAGTACTTC
CASSGLFQETQYF
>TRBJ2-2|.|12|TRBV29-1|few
TGCAGCGTACTCCTAGCCCCCGGGGAGCTGTTTTTT
CSVLLAPGELFF
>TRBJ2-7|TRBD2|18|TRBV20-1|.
TGCAGTGCTCAGCACTCGGGACTAGCGGGTTACACGAACTACGAGCAGTACTTC
CSAQHSGLAGYTNYEQYF
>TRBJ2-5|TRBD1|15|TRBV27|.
TGTGCCAGCAGTAGTGGACAGGGGCTAAAAGAGACCCAGTACTTC
CASSSGQGLKETQYF
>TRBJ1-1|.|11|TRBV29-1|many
TGCAGCGTTGGGCGGGACACTGAAGCTTTCTTT
CSVGRDTEAFF
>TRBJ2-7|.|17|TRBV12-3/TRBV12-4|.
TGTGCCAGCAGTTTTCTTCCAGGGAGATACGTACACTACGAGCAGTACTTC
CASSFLPGRYVHYEQYF
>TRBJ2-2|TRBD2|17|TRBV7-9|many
TGTGCCAGCAGCTTACGTCGACTAGCGGGGGGTACCGGGGAGCTGTTTTTT
CASSLRRLAGGTGELFF
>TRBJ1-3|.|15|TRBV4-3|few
TGCGCCAGCAGCCATGGGCAGGACTCTGGAAACACCATATATTTT
CASSHGQDSGNTIYF
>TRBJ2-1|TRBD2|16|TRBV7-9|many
TGTGCCAGCAGCTCATCCGGAGGGAGGGCCGACAATGAGCAGTTCTTC
CASSSSGGRADNEQFF
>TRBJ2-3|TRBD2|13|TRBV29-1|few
TGCAGCGTTGGTAAGGGACTAACAGATACGCAGTATTTT
CSVGKGLTDTQYF
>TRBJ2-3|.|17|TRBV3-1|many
TGTGCCAGCAGCCAAGATACGTGGGCACCACCCCGAATAGAGCAGTATTTT
CASSQDTWAPPRIEQYF
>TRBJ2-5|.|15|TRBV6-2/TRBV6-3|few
TGTGCCAGCACCCCCGAGGGACTTCACCTCTCGACCCAGTACTTC
CASTPEGLHLSTQYF
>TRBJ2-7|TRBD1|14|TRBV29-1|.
TGCAGCGTTGAAGCGACAGGGGAGACCTACGAGCAGTACTTC
CSVEATGETYEQYF
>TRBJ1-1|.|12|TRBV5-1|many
TGCGCCAGCAGCTTAACACCCCCCGAAGCTTTCTTT
CASSLTPPEAFF
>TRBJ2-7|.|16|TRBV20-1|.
TGCAGTGCTAGAGATTTCCTCGGGGGATTGGGGTACGAGCAGTACTTC
CSARDFLGGLGYEQYF
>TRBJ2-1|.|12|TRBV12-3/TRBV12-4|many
TGTGCCAGCAGTTTAACAGGGAATGAGCAGTTCTTC
CASSLTGNEQFF
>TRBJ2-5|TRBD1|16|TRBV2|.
TGTGCCAGCAGTAGTGCGGACAGGGGGCGGCTGGAGACCCAGTACTTC
CASSSADRGRLETQYF
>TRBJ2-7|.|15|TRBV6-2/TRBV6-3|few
TGTGCCAGCAGTTACGGTCCAGACCCGACTTACGAGCAGTACTTC
CASSYGPDPTYEQYF
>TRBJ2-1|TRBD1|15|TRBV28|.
TGTGCCAGCAGTGCCCTCACAGGGGGCAGCAATGAGCAGTTCTTC
CASSALTGGSNEQFF
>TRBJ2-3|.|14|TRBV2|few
TGTGCCAGCAGTGGGGGGGTCGGCACAGATACGCAGTATTTT
CASSGGVGTDTQYF